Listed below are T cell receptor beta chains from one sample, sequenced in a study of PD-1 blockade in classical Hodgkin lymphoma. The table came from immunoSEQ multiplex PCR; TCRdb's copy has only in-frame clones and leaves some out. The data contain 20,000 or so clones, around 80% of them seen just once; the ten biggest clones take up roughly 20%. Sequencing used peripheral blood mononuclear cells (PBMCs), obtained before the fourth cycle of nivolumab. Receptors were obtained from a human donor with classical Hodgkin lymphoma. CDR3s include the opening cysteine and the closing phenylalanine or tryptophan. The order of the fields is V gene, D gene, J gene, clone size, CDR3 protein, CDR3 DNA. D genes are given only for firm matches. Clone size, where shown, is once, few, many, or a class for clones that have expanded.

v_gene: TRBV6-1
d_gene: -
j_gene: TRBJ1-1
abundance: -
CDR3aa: CASSQTPENTEAFF
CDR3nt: TGTGCCAGCAGTCAGACACCCGAGAACACTGAAGCTTTCTTT

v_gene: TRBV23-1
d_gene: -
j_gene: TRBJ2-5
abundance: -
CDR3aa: CASSGQGGGETQYF
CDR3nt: TGCGCCAGCAGTGGTCAGGGCGGCGGGGAGACCCAGTACTTC

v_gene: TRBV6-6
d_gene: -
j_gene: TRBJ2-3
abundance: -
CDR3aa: CASSFSRDTQYF
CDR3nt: TGTGCCAGCAGCTTCTCTAGGGATACGCAGTATTTT

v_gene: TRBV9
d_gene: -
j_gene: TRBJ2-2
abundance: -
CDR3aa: CASSKKGNNGELFF
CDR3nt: TGTGCCAGCAGCAAGAAGGGGAATAACGGGGAGCTGTTTTTT

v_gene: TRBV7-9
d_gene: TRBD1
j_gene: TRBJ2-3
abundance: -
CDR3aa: CASSLGGQGVTDTQYF
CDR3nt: TGTGCCAGCAGCTTAGGGGGACAGGGGGTCACAGATACGCAGTATTTT

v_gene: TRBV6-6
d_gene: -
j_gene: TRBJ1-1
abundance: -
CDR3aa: CASSYSEGGYGAFF
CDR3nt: TGTGCCAGCAGTTACTCAGAGGGTGGGTACGGAGCTTTCTTT

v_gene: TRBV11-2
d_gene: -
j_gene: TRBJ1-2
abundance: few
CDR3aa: CASSLESKVAGYTF
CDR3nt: TGTGCCAGCAGCTTAGAGAGTAAAGTAGCCGGCTACACCTTC

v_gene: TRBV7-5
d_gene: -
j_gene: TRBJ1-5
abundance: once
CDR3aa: CARSLFPGSYNQPQHF
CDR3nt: TGTGCCAGAAGCTTATTTCCTGGCAGCTACAATCAGCCCCAGCATTTT

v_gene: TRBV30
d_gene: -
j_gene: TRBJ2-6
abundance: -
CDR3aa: CAWNGISGANVLTF
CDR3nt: TGTGCCTGGAATGGTATCTCTGGGGCCAACGTCCTGACTTTC

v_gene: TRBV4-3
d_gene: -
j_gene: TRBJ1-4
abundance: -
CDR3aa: CASSQVTPGRAATNEKLFF
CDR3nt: TGCGCCAGCAGCCAAGTAACCCCTGGCAGGGCTGCAACTAATGAAAAACTGTTTTTT

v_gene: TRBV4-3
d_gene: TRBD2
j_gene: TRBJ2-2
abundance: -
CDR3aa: CASSQESSGANTGELFF
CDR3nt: TGCGCCAGCAGCCAAGAATCTAGCGGAGCGAACACCGGGGAGCTGTTTTTT

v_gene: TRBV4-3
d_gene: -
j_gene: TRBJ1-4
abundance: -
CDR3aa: CASSQDRKTNEKLFF
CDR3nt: TGCGCCAGCAGCCAAGACAGGAAAACTAATGAAAAACTGTTTTTT

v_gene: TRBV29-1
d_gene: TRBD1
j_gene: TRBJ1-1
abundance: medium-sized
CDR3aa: CSGGDRGTEAFF
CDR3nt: TGCAGCGGAGGCGACAGGGGGACTGAAGCTTTCTTT

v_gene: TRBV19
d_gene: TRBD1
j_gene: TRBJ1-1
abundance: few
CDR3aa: CASSIRGTGTEAFF
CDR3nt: TGTGCCAGTAGTATCCGGGGGACAGGGACTGAAGCTTTCTTT

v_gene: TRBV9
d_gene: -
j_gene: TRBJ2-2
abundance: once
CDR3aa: CASSAPGPAPGELFF
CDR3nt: TGTGCCAGCAGCGCCCCGGGCCCCGCCCCCGGGGAGCTGTTTTTT

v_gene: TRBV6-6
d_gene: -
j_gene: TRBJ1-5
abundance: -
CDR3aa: CASSYSWGEGQPQHF
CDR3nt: TGTGCCAGCAGTTACTCGTGGGGGGAGGGTCAGCCCCAGCATTTT

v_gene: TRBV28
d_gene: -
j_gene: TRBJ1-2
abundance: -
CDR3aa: CASSLSYGFDGYTF
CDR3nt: TGTGCCAGCAGTTTAAGTTACGGATTTGACGGCTACACCTTC

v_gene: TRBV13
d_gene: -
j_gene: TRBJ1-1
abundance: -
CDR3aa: CASSPTQNTEAFF
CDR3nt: TGTGCCAGCAGTCCAACACAGAACACTGAAGCTTTCTTT

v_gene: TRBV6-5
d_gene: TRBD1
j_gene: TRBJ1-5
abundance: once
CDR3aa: CASSYSVQGARQPQHF
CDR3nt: TGTGCCAGCAGTTACTCTGTACAGGGGGCACGTCAGCCCCAGCATTTT

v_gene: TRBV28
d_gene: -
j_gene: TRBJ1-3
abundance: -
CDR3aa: CASSLRIRDNTIYF
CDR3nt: TGTGCCAGCAGTTTAAGAATACGGGACAACACCATATATTTT

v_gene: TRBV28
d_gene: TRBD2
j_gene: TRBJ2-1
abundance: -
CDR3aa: CASSSSGGGTNEQFF
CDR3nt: TGTGCCAGCAGTTCCTCGGGCGGGGGGACCAATGAGCAGTTCTTC

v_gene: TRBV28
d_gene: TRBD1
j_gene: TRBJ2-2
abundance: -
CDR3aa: CASSRQGGGELFF
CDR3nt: TGTGCCAGCAGTCGACAGGGCGGCGGGGAGCTGTTTTTT

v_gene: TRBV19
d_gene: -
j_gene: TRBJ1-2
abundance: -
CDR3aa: CASSLLNYGYTF
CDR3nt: TGTGCCAGTAGTCTACTGAACTATGGCTACACCTTC

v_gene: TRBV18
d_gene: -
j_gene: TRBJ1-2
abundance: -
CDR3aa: CASSARQETNYGYTF
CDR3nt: TGTGCCAGCTCAGCCCGACAGGAAACTAACTATGGCTACACCTTC

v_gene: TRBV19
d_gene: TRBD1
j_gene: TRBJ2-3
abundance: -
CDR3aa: CASSIRDRDLLNTQYF
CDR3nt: TGTGCCAGTAGTATCCGGGACAGGGACCTTTTGAATACGCAGTATTTT

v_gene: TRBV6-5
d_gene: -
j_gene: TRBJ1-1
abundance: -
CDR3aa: CASKSAPGRVAFF
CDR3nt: TGTGCCAGCAAGAGTGCCCCGGGACGCGTCGCTTTCTTT

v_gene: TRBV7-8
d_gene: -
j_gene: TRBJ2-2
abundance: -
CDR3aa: CASSPRPITDGELFF
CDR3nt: TGTGCCAGCAGCCCTAGACCGATTACTGATGGGGAGCTGTTTTTT

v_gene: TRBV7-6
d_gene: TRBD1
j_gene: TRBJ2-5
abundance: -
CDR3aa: CASSFGTGGLQETQYF
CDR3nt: TGTGCCAGCAGCTTCGGGACAGGGGGTCTCCAAGAGACCCAGTACTTC

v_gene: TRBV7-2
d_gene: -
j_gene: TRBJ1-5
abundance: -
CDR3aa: CASSLGTSGHQPQHF
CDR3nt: TGTGCCAGCAGCTTAGGTACGAGTGGTCATCAGCCCCAGCATTTT

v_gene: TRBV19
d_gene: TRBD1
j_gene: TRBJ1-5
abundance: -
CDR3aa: CASSRRQGGNQPQHF
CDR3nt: TGTGCCAGTAGCCGAAGACAGGGGGGCAATCAGCCCCAGCATTTT

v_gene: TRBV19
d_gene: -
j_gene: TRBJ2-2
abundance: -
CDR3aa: CASSNRGATNTGELFF
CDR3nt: TGTGCCTCCTCAAACCGGGGGGCTACGAACACCGGGGAGCTGTTTTTT

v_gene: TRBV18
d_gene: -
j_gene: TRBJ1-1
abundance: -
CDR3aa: CASSPVRDGAMNTEAFF
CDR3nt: TGTGCCAGCTCACCAGTGAGGGACGGCGCCATGAACACTGAAGCTTTCTTT

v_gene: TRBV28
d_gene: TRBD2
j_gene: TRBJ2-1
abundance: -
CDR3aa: CASPPWTSGNEQFF
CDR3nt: TGTGCCAGCCCCCCCTGGACTAGCGGGAATGAGCAGTTCTTC

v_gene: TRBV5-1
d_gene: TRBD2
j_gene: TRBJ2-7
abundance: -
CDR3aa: CASSLGGGTLTYEQYF
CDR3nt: TGCGCCAGCAGCTTGGGCGGGGGAACTTTGACCTACGAGCAGTACTTC

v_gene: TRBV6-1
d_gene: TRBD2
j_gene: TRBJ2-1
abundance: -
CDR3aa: CASSDNPLAGSYNEQFF
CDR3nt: TGTGCCAGCAGTGACAACCCGCTAGCGGGGTCCTACAATGAGCAGTTCTTC

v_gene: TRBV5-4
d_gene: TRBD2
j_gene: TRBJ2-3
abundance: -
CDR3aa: CASSWWTSGGPADF
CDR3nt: TGTGCCAGCAGCTGGTGGACTAGCGGGGGCCCAGCGGACTTT

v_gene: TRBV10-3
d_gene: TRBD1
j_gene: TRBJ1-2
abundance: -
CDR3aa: CAIKPEDRGYYGYTF
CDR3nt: TGTGCCATCAAGCCAGAGGACAGGGGGTACTATGGCTACACCTTC

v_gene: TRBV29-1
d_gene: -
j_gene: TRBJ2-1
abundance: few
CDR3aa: CSGGSYNEQFF
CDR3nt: TGCAGCGGGGGGTCCTACAATGAGCAGTTCTTC

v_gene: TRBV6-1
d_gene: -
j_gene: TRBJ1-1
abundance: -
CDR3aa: CASSEAGISEAFF
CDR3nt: TGTGCCAGCAGTGAAGCTGGGATTTCTGAAGCTTTCTTT

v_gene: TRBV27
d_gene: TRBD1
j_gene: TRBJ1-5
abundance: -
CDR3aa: CASSLTGGRNQPQHF
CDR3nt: TGTGCCAGCAGCCTTACAGGGGGGCGCAATCAGCCCCAGCATTTT

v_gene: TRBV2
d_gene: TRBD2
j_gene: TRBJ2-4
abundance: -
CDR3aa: CARRGLAGAKNIQYF
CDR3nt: TGTGCCAGACGGGGACTAGCGGGAGCCAAAAACATTCAGTACTTC

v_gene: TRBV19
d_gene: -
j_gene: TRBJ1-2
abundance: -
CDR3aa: CASSILSGEGYTF
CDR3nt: TGTGCCAGTAGTATTCTATCAGGGGAAGGCTACACCTTC